Presented here are 28 T cell receptor beta chains from one specimen sequenced in a study of early stage breast cancer tumors. TCRdb's table, derived via immunoSEQ multiplex PCR, lists solely in-frame clones and lacks some. This table has some 6,000 clones, around 78% appearing once. The source material was normal breast tissue next to the tumor. The receptors come from a person aged 70 to 79 with breast cancer.

The CDR3 protein is CASSFGSTRYNEQFF. The CDR3 DNA sequence: TGTGCCAGCAGCTTTGGGAGCACTCGGTACAATGAGCAGTTCTTC. The chain is built from TRBV11-1 and TRBJ2-1; D is perhaps TRBD2 (5 bases). This CDR3 is built from 15 residues. V was clipped by 3 bases and J by 4 bases, with 13 bases between them. Germline CDR1 and CDR2: SGHAT and FQDESV (reference sequence).

This clone has a handful of counts. This rearrangement joins TRBV7-6 to TRBJ1-5; D remains ambiguous. The germline gives CDR1 SGHVS, CDR2 FNYEAQ. The CDR3 has 15 residues. V was trimmed by 1 base and J by 5 bases, leaving 12 bases between them. CDR3 nucleotide sequence: TGTGCCAGCAGCTTAGGGCCGGGATCAGATCAGCCCCAGCATTTT. Amino acid sequence: CASSLGPGSDQPQHF.

The V call is TRBV10-1, the J call TRBJ2-3; 7 bases are shared with TRBD2. The CDR3 has 16 amino acids. J was trimmed by 2 bases and V by 4 bases; bases with no gene match: 9. Germline CDR1 and CDR2: WNHNN and SYGVQD (reference sequence). The CDR3 here is CASSVGQAGDTDTQYF. The CDR3 region has the DNA TGCGCCAGCAGTGTAGGGCAGGCGGGGGACACAGATACGCAGTATTTT.

This clone came up a few times. This chain joins TRBV5-6 and TRBJ1-2; TRBD1 might be the D (5 bases). The V gene lost 3 bases and the J gene lost 2 bases, with 8 bases spanning the gap. Per the germline V gene, CDR1 is SGHDT and CDR2 is YYEEEE. This CDR3 region has 13 residues. CDR3 amino acids: CASSSRGNYGYTF. For the CDR3, the DNA is TGTGCCAGCAGCTCTAGGGGAAACTATGGCTACACCTTC.

The chain links TRBV9 to TRBJ1-4; D call uncertain. Deletions cut 4 bases from V and 9 bases from J, with 10 bases between. The CDR3 length is 12 residues. The V gene's germline CDR1 is SGDLS and CDR2 YYNGEE. The CDR3 reads CASSNREQKLFF. The CDR3 nucleotides are TGTGCCAGCAGCAACCGGGAGCAAAAACTGTTTTTT.

The V gene is TRBV7-9, the J gene TRBJ1-2; D is possibly TRBD1 (5 bases). The V end was cut by 5 bases, the J end by 9 bases, with 13 bases between. The CDR3 length is 12 residues. Germline lookup yields CDR1 SEHNR and CDR2 FQNEAQ (reference sequence). The CDR3 region has the DNA TGTGCCAGCAGCCGCGACAGCCGTAGCTACACCTTC. This translates into CASSRDSRSYTF.

This chain connects TRBV7-2 to TRBJ2-1; 14 nucleotides align to TRBD2. This CDR3 is 15 amino acids long. Trimming removed 3 bases from V and 8 bases from J; junction bases left unmatched: 3. CDR1 is SGHTA and CDR2 is FQGNSA in the germline V gene. The DNA of the CDR3 is TGTGCCAGCAGCTTGGGACTAGCGGGGGCTTATGAGCAGTTCTTC. Translation: CASSLGLAGAYEQFF.

The genes are TRBV7-9 and TRBJ1-2, with 10 positions matching TRBD1. Germline assignment: CDR1 SEHNR and CDR2 FQNEAQ (reference sequence). This CDR3 has 14 residues. V gave up 4 bases and J gave up 12 bases; unmatched junction bases: 11. As DNA, the CDR3 is TGTGCCAGCAGCTACGGACAGGGGGTTGGGGTCCACACCTTC. Protein: CASSYGQGVGVHTF.

The CDR3 loop reads CASSLAGRQDNNSPLHF. CDR3 nucleotides: TGCGCCAGCAGCTTGGCCGGCAGGCAGGATAATAATTCACCCCTCCACTTT. The chain joins TRBV5-1 to TRBJ1-6; the D is unclear. CDR1 SGHRS and CDR2 YFSETQ come from the germline V gene. The CDR3 totals 17 residues. V gave up 0 bases and J gave up 5 bases, with 15 bases separating them. The whole variable domain, filled in from reference TRBV5-1 and TRBJ1-6, reads KAGVTQTPRYLIKTRGQQVTLSCSPISGHRSVSWYQQTPGQGLQFLFEYFSETQRNKGNFPGRFSGRQFSNSRSEMNVSTLELGDSALYLCASSLAGRQDNNSPLHFGNGTRLTVT.

The chain recombines TRBV15 with TRBJ1-4; D uncertain. Germline V gives CDR1 LNHNV, CDR2 YYDKDF (reference sequence). The CDR3 extends over 17 amino acids. With 3 bases removed from V and 2 bases from J, the gap between germline ends came to 16 bases. In DNA form, the CDR3 reads TGTGCCACCAGCAGTCTTCCGACCGGGTCGACTAATGAAAAACTGTTTTTT. Its protein product is CATSSLPTGSTNEKLFF.

This clone has a handful of counts. V usage is TRBV19 and J usage is TRBJ1-5, with D possibly being TRBD1 (6 bases). The V end was cut by 1 base, the J end by 7 bases, with 11 bases between. Germline lookup yields CDR1 LNHDA and CDR2 SQIVND (reference sequence). This CDR3 region has 14 residues. CDR3 nucleotides: TGTGCCAGTAGTATAGGGGGGCGAGGGCAGCCCCAGCATTTT. As protein: CASSIGGRGQPQHF.

Points on this clone: An end of the junction differs from the germline gene, which may be a read error. The gene calls are TRBV29-1 and TRBJ2-1, with TRBD2 matching 8 bases. This CDR3 region has 11 residues. The V gene's germline CDR1 is SQVTM and CDR2 ANQGSEA. CDR3 loop: CSVEAGGGGVF. CDR3 DNA: TGCAGCGTTGAAGCGGGGGGGGGCGGAGTCTTC.

This sequence joins TRBV2 and TRBJ2-5; 7 nucleotides agree with TRBD1. In germline, CDR1 is SNHLY, CDR2 FYNNEI. The CDR3 covers 13 residues. V lost 6 bases and J lost 5; bases outside the gene matches: 6. The CDR3 sequence: CASSAGGRETQYF. The CDR3 DNA follows: TGTGCCAGCAGCGCAGGGGGAAGGGAGACCCAGTACTTC.

The V and J genes are TRBV29-1 and TRBJ2-3; TRBD2 might be the D (6 bases). This CDR3 comprises 14 residues. CDR1 and CDR2 (germline): SQVTM, ANQGSEA. Between the trimmed V and J ends, which lost 5 bases and 1 base, there was a span of 13 bases. CDR3 DNA: TGCAGCGTTCGAGCGGGTTCCGGCACAGATACGCAGTATTTT. Amino acids: CSVRAGSGTDTQYF.

The V call is TRBV2, the J call TRBJ1-2; no clear D gene. The CDR3 sequence is 14 residues long. Germline CDR1 and CDR2: SNHLY and FYNNEI. V shed 2 bases and J shed 8 bases, with 15 bases lying between them. This chain's CDR3 is CASSESLGSGGYTF. As DNA, the CDR3 is TGTGCCAGCAGTGAAAGTCTGGGCAGCGGAGGCTACACCTTC.

V usage is TRBV30 and J usage is TRBJ2-1; a possible D gene is TRBD2 (6 bases). V lost 4 bases, J lost 5 bases, and 12 bases lay in between. Germline V CDR1 and CDR2: GTSNPN, SVGIG (reference sequence). The CDR3 totals 13 residues. The chain's CDR3 is CAWNRDWDNEQFF. The CDR3 nucleotides read TGTGCCTGGAACCGGGACTGGGACAATGAGCAGTTCTTC.

The chain links TRBV7-8 to TRBJ1-1; the D gene is possibly TRBD1 (5 bases). CDR3 length equals 14 residues. V lost 5 bases to trimming and J lost 1 base, with 11 bases between them. Germline V gene data show CDR1 as SGHVS and CDR2 as FQNEAQ. The CDR3 spells CASSPPDRNTEAFF. The CDR3 DNA sequence: TGTGCCAGCAGCCCGCCCGACAGGAACACTGAAGCTTTCTTT.

This clone has more than one count but fewer than ten. The chain recombines TRBV18 with TRBJ1-2; 9 bases are shared with TRBD1. Losses at the gene ends were 2 bases for V and 8 bases for J; bases not matched to a gene: 12. The CDR3 is 16 amino acids. The germline V gene has CDR1 KGHSH and CDR2 LQKENI. CDR3 in amino acids: CASSPAAQGQGWGYTF. CDR3 coding DNA: TGTGCCAGCTCACCAGCAGCCCAGGGACAGGGTTGGGGCTACACCTTC.

V is TRBV18 and J is TRBJ2-5; 9 bases are shared with TRBD2. Germline CDR1 KGHSH, CDR2 LQKENI. The V gene end was trimmed by 6 bases and the J gene end by 3 bases; junction bases not matched to a gene: 8. CDR3 length: 15 amino acids. CDR3 bases: TGTGCCAGCTCGCCCCTAGCGGGGAGGAAAGAGACCCAGTACTTC. This translates into CASSPLAGRKETQYF.

This sequence joins TRBV13 and TRBJ2-3; D is possibly TRBD2 (5 bases). Trimming removed 6 bases from V and 6 bases from J, with 13 bases in between. CDR1 and CDR2 (germline): PRHDT, FYEKMQ (reference sequence). CDR3 length equals 13 residues. The CDR3 spells CASSRRRGDTQYF. The CDR3 DNA reads as TGTGCCAGCAGTAGACGACGGGGTGATACGCAGTATTTT.

The chain employs TRBV5-1 and TRBJ2-7; 7 bases match TRBD1. There are 14 residues in the CDR3. V lost 4 bases to trimming and J lost 2 bases; unmatched junction nucleotides: 6. The germline CDR1 and CDR2 sequences are SGHRS and YFSETQ. The CDR3 DNA follows: TGCGCCAGCAGCCCGTGGGACAGCCCCTACGAGCAGTACTTC. Translating it yields CASSPWDSPYEQYF. Full variable domain (outside the CDR3, taken from reference TRBV5-1 and TRBJ2-7): KAGVTQTPRYLIKTRGQQVTLSCSPISGHRSVSWYQQTPGQGLQFLFEYFSETQRNKGNFPGRFSGRQFSNSRSEMNVSTLELGDSALYLCASSPWDSPYEQYFGPGTRLTVT.

The chain uses TRBV21-1 and TRBJ1-4; TRBD1 is the table's D call, not checked against the DNA. TRBV21-1 is an annotated pseudogene. There are 19 residues in the CDR3. This chain's CDR3 is CASSSYRGLYGRPNEKLFF. CDR3 nucleotide sequence: TGTGCCAGCAGCTCCTACCGTGGGCTATACGGTAGGCCAAATGAAAAACTGTTTTTT.

This clone was counted only a few times. This chain uses TRBV7-6 with TRBJ1-2; TRBD1 might be the D (6 bases). The length of the CDR3 is 13 residues. Germline CDR1 and CDR2: SGHVS and FNYEAQ. V was clipped by 5 bases and J by 4 bases, with 11 bases between them. The CDR3 sequence is CASSPTGFYGYTF. The DNA for the CDR3 is TGTGCCAGCAGCCCGACAGGCTTCTATGGCTACACCTTC.

The chain couples TRBV29-1 to TRBJ2-1, with 7 bases that match TRBD1. Germline CDR1 SQVTM, CDR2 ANQGSEA. The length of the CDR3 is 15 residues. Trimming took 3 bases from V and 1 from J; bases not matched to a gene: 6. The CDR3 protein is CSVDRDSSSYNEQFF. As DNA, the CDR3 is TGCAGCGTTGATCGGGACAGTTCTTCCTACAATGAGCAGTTCTTC.

This CDR3 is CASSPGQANEKLFF. In nucleotides, the CDR3 is TGTGCCAGCAGTCCCGGACAGGCTAATGAAAAACTGTTTTTT. V and J are TRBV6-1 and TRBJ1-4, with 7 bases matching TRBD1. The CDR3 runs to 14 residues. In germline, CDR1 is MNHNS, CDR2 SASEGT. Losses at the gene ends were 5 bases for V and 3 bases for J; bases not matched to a gene: 3.

The gene calls are TRBV19 and TRBJ1-5; D is ambiguous. CDR1 is LNHDA and CDR2 is SQIVND in the germline V gene (reference sequence). CDR3 length: 14 residues. Trimming left V 2 bases short and J 6 bases short, with 11 bases between. The CDR3 DNA sequence: TGTGCCAGTAGTATAAGCGGCAGGCCTCAGCCCCAGCATTTT. Its protein product is CASSISGRPQPQHF. Variable domain in full (rest from reference TRBV19 and TRBJ1-5): DGGITQSPKYLFRKEGQNVTLSCEQNLNHDAMYWYRQDPGQGLRLIYYSQIVNDFQKGDIAEGYSVSREKKESFPLTVTSAQKNPTAFYLCASSISGRPQPQHFGDGTRLSIL.

The chain employs TRBV5-1 and TRBJ2-3; TRBD1 matches at 7 bases. The CDR3 is 14 amino acids. Germline V gene sequence: CDR1 SGHRS, CDR2 YFSETQ. Trimming at V came to 0 bases and at J to 4 bases, leaving 2 bases not matched to a gene. The CDR3 is CASSLGQGADTQYF. The CDR3, as DNA: TGCGCCAGCAGCTTGGGACAGGGTGCAGATACGCAGTATTTT.

This clone is large by share. V is TRBV7-9 and J is TRBJ2-7; TRBD2 matches at 8 bases. This CDR3 is 15 amino acids long. The germline V gene has CDR1 SEHNR and CDR2 FQNEAQ (reference sequence). V lost 7 bases and J lost 1; bases outside the gene matches: 9. The CDR3 nucleotides are TGTGCCAGCAACCTAGGGAGCGGGAGTTCCTACGAGCAGTACTTC. Its translation is CASNLGSGSSYEQYF.